The clone carrying this T cell receptor beta chain has a single count. The antigen is not known. Germline assignment: CDR1 KGHDR and CDR2 SFDVKD. The CDR3 has 13 amino acids. V gave up 8 bases and J gave up 3 bases, with 10 bases separating them. TCRdb keeps only in-frame clones here, not all; method: immunoSEQ multiplex PCR. The sample shows about 110,000 clones, around 90% of them seen only once. The sample is drawn from a study of T cell responses to AZD1222 COVID-19 vaccine. Study observations and caveats: Samples come after the peak T cell response, not at day 14.

The receptor was derived from an adult in good health. The J gene is TRBJ1-5, the V gene TRBV24-1, with D possibly being TRBD1 (5 bases). The specimen comprised peripheral blood, sampled on day 0 of AZD1222 vaccination. CDR3 in DNA: TGTGCCACCACCAGACAGAACAATCAGCCCCAGCATTTT. Translating gives CATTRQNNQPQHF.